Ten or more counts support the clone carrying this T cell receptor (beta chain). Antigen specificity is unknown. The read gets to within 3 residues of the CDR3 end, and the germline J gene fills in the rest. The data originate from a study of T cell clonality in common variable immunodeficiency. V was cut by 3 bases and J by 2 bases, with 9 bases left in between. This CDR3 comprises 14 residues. Germline CDR1 SGHRS, CDR2 YFSETQ. Produced via immunoSEQ multiplex PCR; TCRdb's table is partial and in-frame only. The sample shows 45,000 to 55,000 clones, no singletons; the ten largest hold about 5%. Whole-study results and caveats: CVID subjects had higher TCRbeta clonality than healthy controls, most marked in about a third.

The receptor's source is a person aged 18 to 69 in good health. Sequencing was performed on peripheral blood mononuclear cells. V usage is TRBV5-1 and J usage is TRBJ1-5; D perhaps matches TRBD1 (5 bases). CDR3 DNA, as far as it was read: TGCGCCAGCAGCTCCGGGGGGGGCAATCAGCCC. This sequence encodes CASSSGGGNQP. The whole CDR3 sequence is CASSSGGGNQPQHF.